A selection of T cell receptor beta chains follows, all from one sample in a study of blood T cells in healthy people across ages. TCRdb independently ran MiXCR on the 5' RACE reads; one entry per CDR3 protein. The table has hundreds of thousands of distinct CDR3 sequences, about 43% seen once. The sequenced sample was blood. The receptors stem from a man older than 75 in good health. Both conserved end residues are part of each CDR3. D genes are given only for firm matches. Clone size appears in some rows only: once, few, many, or a class for an expanded clone.

v_call: TRBV12-3/TRBV12-4
j_call: TRBJ2-1
clone_size: -
d_call: TRBD2
cdr3_nt: TGTGCCAGCAGTTTAGGGGGGGGTCAGGGTGAGCAGTTCTTC
cdr3_aa: CASSLGGGQGEQFF

v_call: TRBV12-3/TRBV12-4
j_call: TRBJ1-2
clone_size: many
d_call: -
cdr3_nt: TGTGCCAGCAGTTCGGGACCGTTCTATGGCTACACCTTC
cdr3_aa: CASSSGPFYGYTF

v_call: TRBV11-2
j_call: TRBJ2-7
clone_size: few
d_call: TRBD1
cdr3_nt: TGTGCCAGCAGCCAGACAGGGGTGAACGAGCAGTACTTC
cdr3_aa: CASSQTGVNEQYF

v_call: TRBV11-2
j_call: TRBJ2-3
clone_size: -
d_call: TRBD2
cdr3_nt: TGTGCCAGCAGCTTAGAATTTAGCGGGGGCACAGATACGCAGTATTTT
cdr3_aa: CASSLEFSGGTDTQYF

v_call: TRBV11-2
j_call: TRBJ2-1
clone_size: -
d_call: TRBD2
cdr3_nt: TGTGCCAGCAGCTTAGATGGCCCTAGCGGGGAGGGTGAGCAGTTCTTC
cdr3_aa: CASSLDGPSGEGEQFF

v_call: TRBV24-1
j_call: TRBJ2-5
clone_size: few
d_call: -
cdr3_nt: TGTGCCACCAGTTCCAAAGAGACCCAGTACTTC
cdr3_aa: CATSSKETQYF

v_call: TRBV20-1
j_call: TRBJ2-7
clone_size: -
d_call: -
cdr3_nt: TGCATTGCTAGAGACTCCCACGAGCAGTACTTC
cdr3_aa: CIARDSHEQYF

v_call: TRBV4-1
j_call: TRBJ2-4
clone_size: many
d_call: -
cdr3_nt: TGCGCCAGCAGCCCCAGCCGTGAGTGGGAGATGAATGGTGACATTCAGTACTTC
cdr3_aa: CASSPSREWEMNGDIQYF

v_call: TRBV29-1
j_call: TRBJ1-2
clone_size: few
d_call: -
cdr3_nt: TGCAGCGGGGGGACTAACTATGGCTACACCTTC
cdr3_aa: CSGGTNYGYTF

v_call: TRBV7-9
j_call: TRBJ2-5
clone_size: -
d_call: -
cdr3_nt: TGTGCCAGCAGCTTAGACAGCCACGGGGAGACCCAGTACTTC
cdr3_aa: CASSLDSHGETQYF

v_call: TRBV7-2
j_call: TRBJ1-1
clone_size: -
d_call: TRBD1
cdr3_nt: TGTGCCAGCAGCTTAAATAGGGGGCGCCTGGGCACTGAAGCTTTCTTT
cdr3_aa: CASSLNRGRLGTEAFF

v_call: TRBV7-9
j_call: TRBJ1-2
clone_size: -
d_call: -
cdr3_nt: TGTGCCAGCTCAAACGGGGGGTGTGGCTACACCTTC
cdr3_aa: CASSNGGCGYTF

v_call: TRBV28
j_call: TRBJ2-7
clone_size: -
d_call: -
cdr3_nt: TGTGCCAGCAGTTTATCCGCAGGCCGATACGAGCAGTACTTC
cdr3_aa: CASSLSAGRYEQYF

v_call: TRBV27
j_call: TRBJ1-2
clone_size: -
d_call: -
cdr3_nt: TGTGCCAGCAGGCCAGCAGGCAGAAACTATGGCTACACCTTC
cdr3_aa: CASRPAGRNYGYTF

v_call: TRBV5-6
j_call: TRBJ1-2
clone_size: -
d_call: -
cdr3_nt: TGTGCCAGCAGCTTGTTTCAGGCTCTTAACCATGACTACACCTTC
cdr3_aa: CASSLFQALNHDYTF

v_call: TRBV29-1
j_call: TRBJ1-2
clone_size: few
d_call: -
cdr3_nt: TGCAGCGTTCCAGGGATTTATGGCTACACCTTC
cdr3_aa: CSVPGIYGYTF

v_call: TRBV5-1
j_call: TRBJ2-6
clone_size: -
d_call: -
cdr3_nt: TGCGCCAGCGGCTTGGTCCAGGGGACCGCATTGGCTGGGGCCAACGTCCTGACTTTC
cdr3_aa: CASGLVQGTALAGANVLTF

v_call: TRBV20-1
j_call: TRBJ2-1
clone_size: few
d_call: TRBD1
cdr3_nt: TGCAGTGCTACTGTTCTCCCAGGGGGCAATGAGCAGTTCTTC
cdr3_aa: CSATVLPGGNEQFF

v_call: TRBV7-3
j_call: TRBJ2-1
clone_size: once
d_call: -
cdr3_nt: TGTGCCAGCAGCGGATCCGGGCCCTTAAATGAGCAGTTCTTC
cdr3_aa: CASSGSGPLNEQFF